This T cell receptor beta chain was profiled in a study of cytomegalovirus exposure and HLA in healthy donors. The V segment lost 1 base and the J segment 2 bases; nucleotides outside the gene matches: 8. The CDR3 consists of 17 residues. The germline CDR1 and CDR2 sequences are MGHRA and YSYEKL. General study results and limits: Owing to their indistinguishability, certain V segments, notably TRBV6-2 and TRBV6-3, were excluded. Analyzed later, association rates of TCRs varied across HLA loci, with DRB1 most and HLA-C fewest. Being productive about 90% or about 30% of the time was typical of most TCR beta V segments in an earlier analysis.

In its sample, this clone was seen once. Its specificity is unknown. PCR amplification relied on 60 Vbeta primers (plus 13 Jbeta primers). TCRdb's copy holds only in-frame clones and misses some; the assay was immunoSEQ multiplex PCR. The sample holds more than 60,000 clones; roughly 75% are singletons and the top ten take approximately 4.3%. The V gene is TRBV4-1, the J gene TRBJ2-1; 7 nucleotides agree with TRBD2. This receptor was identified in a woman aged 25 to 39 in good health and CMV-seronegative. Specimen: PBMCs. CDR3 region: CASSQGDSGVTYNEQFF. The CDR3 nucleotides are TGCGCCAGCAGCCAAGGAGACAGCGGGGTTACCTACAATGAGCAGTTCTTC.